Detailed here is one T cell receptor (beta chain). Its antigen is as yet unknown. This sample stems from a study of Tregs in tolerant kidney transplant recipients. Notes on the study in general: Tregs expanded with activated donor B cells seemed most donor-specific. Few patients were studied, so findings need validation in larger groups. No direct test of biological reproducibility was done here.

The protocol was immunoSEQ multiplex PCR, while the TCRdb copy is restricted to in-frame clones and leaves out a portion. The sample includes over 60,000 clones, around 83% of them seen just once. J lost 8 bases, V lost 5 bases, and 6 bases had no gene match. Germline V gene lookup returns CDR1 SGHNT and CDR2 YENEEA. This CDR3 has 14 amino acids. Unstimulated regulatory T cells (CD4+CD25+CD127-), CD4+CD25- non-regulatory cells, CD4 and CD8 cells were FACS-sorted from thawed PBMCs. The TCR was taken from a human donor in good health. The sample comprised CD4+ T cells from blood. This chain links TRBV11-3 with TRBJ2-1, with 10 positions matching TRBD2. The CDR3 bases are TGTGCCAGCAGCAAACTAGCGGGGCCACATGAGCAGTTCTTC. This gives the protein CASSKLAGPHEQFF. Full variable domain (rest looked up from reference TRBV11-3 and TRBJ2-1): EAGVVQSPRYKIIEKKQPVAFWCNPISGHNTLYWYLQNLGQGPELLIRYENEEAVDDSQLPKDRFSAERLKGVDSTLKIQPAELGDSAVYLCASSKLAGPHEQFFGPGTRLTVL.